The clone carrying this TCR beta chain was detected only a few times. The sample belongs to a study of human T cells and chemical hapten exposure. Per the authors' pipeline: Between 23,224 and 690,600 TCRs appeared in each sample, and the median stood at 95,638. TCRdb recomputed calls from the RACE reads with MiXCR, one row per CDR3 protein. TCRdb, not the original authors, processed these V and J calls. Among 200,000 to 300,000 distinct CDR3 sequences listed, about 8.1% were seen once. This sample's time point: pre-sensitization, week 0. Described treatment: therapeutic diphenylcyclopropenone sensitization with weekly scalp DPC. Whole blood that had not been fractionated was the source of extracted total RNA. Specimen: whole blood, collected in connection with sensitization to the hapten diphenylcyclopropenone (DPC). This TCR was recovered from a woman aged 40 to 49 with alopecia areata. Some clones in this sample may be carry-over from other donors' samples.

CDR3 in DNA: TGCAGCGGAAAGACAGGGGTGGACGATACGCAGTATTTT. Translated: CSGKTGVDDTQYF. This chain uses TRBV29-1 with TRBJ2-3, with 8 bases lining up with TRBD1. CDR3 length: 13 amino acids. V trimming: 7 bases; J trimming: 6 bases; junction bases outside the gene matches: 9. The germline V gene encodes CDR1 SQVTM and CDR2 ANQGSEA.